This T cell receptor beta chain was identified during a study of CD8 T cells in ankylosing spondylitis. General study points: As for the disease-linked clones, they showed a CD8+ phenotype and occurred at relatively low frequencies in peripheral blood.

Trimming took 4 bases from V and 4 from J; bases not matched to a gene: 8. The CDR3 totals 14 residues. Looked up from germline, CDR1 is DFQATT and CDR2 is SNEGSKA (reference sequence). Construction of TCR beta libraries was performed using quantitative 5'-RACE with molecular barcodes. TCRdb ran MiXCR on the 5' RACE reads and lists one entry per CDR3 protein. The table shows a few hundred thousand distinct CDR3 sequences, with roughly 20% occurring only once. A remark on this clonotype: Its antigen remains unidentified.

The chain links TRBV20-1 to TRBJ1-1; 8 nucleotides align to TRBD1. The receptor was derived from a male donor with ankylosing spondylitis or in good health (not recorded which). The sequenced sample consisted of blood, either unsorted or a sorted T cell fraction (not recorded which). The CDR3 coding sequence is TGCAGTGCTAACCGACAGGGGACGGGCACTGAAGCTTTCTTT. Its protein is CSANRQGTGTEAFF.